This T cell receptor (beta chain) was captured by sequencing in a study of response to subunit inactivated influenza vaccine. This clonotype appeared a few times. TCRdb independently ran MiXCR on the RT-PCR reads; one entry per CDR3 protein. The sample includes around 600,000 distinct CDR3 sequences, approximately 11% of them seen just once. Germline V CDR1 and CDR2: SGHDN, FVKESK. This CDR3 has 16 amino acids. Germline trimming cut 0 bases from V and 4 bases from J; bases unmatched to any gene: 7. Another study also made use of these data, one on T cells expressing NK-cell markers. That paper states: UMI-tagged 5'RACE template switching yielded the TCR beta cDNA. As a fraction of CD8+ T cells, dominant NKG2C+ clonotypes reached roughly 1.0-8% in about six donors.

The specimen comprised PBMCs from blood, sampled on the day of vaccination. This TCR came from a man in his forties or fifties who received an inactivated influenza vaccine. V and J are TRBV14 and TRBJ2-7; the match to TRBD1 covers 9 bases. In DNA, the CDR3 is TGTGCCAGCAGCCAAGAAACCGGGACAGGGTATTACGAGCAGTACTTC. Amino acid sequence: CASSQETGTGYYEQYF.